This T cell receptor (beta chain) originates from a study of T-cell memory formation after mild COVID-19. Points on this clonotype: The antigen remains unidentified.

Points from the study as a whole: Contracting CD4+ clones were located mainly in CM and EM, and CD8+ clones in EMRA. A balance of CD4 and CD8 characterized clones contracting day 15 to 85, whereas later expanders leaned CD4+.

A single record per CDR3 protein comes from TCRdb applying MiXCR to the 5' RACE reads. This table holds 120,000 or so distinct CDR3 sequences, about 6.5% found once. CDR1 and CDR2 from the germline V gene are LNHDA and SQIVND (reference sequence). Trimming cost V 7 bases and J 8 bases, with 17 bases left between them. The CDR3 extends over 13 amino acids. This chain uses TRBV19 with TRBJ1-2; D is possibly TRBD1 (6 bases). The sample consisted of PBMCs or a T cell subset sorted from them (not recorded which). The clonotype originates from an adult woman who had mild COVID-19 (a few samples of this study predate the infection). Cell type and time point are not known. The CDR3 bases are TGTGCCAGTACCCCGGACAGTTTGAGGGGCTACACCTTC. Amino acids: CASTPDSLRGYTF.